The source of this T cell receptor (beta chain) is a study of blood T cell repertoires in COVID-19 (dated by TCRdb to about 2020). Background on the whole study: Samples from collaborators originated in the United States, Italy and Spain and spanned both the acute and convalescent phases of COVID-19. The repertoires were made available in a free public database intended to serve as a resource for research on the immune response to SARS-CoV-2. Where HLA class I and class II types were available, the types were taken from metadata supplied by the sample provider, not from assay-based typing. Sample metadata almost always included a de-identified subject ID, COVID-19 status, age in years and sex. The material from the prospective study consisted of cDNA or gDNA derived from T cells, B-cell-depleted T cells, or PBMCs. Subjects who had been exposed to COVID-19, were actively infected with it, or had recovered from it provided the deeply sampled blood TCRbeta repertoires that made up the dataset. The samples were drawn from the first 160 participants of the ongoing ImmuneRACE study and from 1,200 or so subjects provided by 6 global collaborators. Broader findings and caveats from the paper: How much clinical and demographic metadata was included differed by source and by participant, and the metadata was provided uncurated.

Based on the germline V gene (reference sequence), the CDR1 and CDR2 sequences are LNHNV and YYDKDF. The CDR3 starts with the cysteine, ends with the phenylalanine, and has 16 residues. Kept here is only the CDR3 DNA, which spans 48 bases and is read in frame from base 1. The germline V and J ends show losses of 3 bases and 2 bases respectively, and no gene match explains 8 bases of the junction. Comment on this clone: Its antigen is unknown. No clone much larger than this one lies a single base away; base qualities are absent.

TCRbeta CDR3 regions were amplified from genomic DNA using the immunoSEQ Assay, a bias-controlled multiplex PCR. From the authors' description of their analysis: The number of nucleated cells in each sample was estimated by amplification of reference gene primers within the assay. Sequence reads were collapsed and filtered to measure the absolute abundance of every unique TCRbeta CDR3 rearrangement. For each sample, productive Simpson clonality was calculated by taking the square root of Simpson's diversity index across productive rearrangements. TCRdb limited this immuneACCESS table to in-frame rearrangements with V and J called. A share of clones is missing; checked studies link under half to unresolved V genes, and the rest is unexplained. V and J calls plus clone size are reproduced from that table; the DNA served to infer D and trimming. This sample holds about 480,000 clones; about 85% were observed only once. The biggest ten clones account for approximately 2% of the sample.

Enrolling through a virtual design, the prospective study's participants ranged in age from roughly 18 to 90 years and lived across about two dozen United States geographic areas. In the prospective study, cohorts were assigned on the basis of participant-reported clinical history obtained from a screening survey and a study questionnaire. In the prospective study, whole blood, serum and a nasopharyngeal or oropharyngeal swab were collected from each participant by mobile phlebotomists. Prospective study participants could optionally give additional blood draws and questionnaires over an approximately 2-month period. Prospective study blood samples were shipped either frozen or at room temperature before DNA extraction.

The sequencing input was PBMCs or T cells enriched from blood (not recorded which). The chain is encoded by TRBV15 joined to TRBJ2-7, and 9 bases in between align with TRBD2. The clonotype originates from a young woman with acute COVID-19. The DNA reads as follows: TGTGCCACCAGCAGTGAGTTTGGGACTAGCCCCTACGAGCAGTACTTC. It translates to CATSSEFGTSPYEQYF.